This TCR beta chain derives from a study of radiotherapy plus CTLA-4 blockade in lung cancer. The data were produced by immunoSEQ multiplex PCR, yet TCRdb's version contains in-frame clones alone and is incomplete. The sample yields tens of thousands of clones, around 81% seen once. The CDR3 is 13 residues long. With 7 bases removed from V and 5 bases from J, the gap between germline ends came to 15 bases. Germline CDR1 and CDR2: MNHEY and SVGAGI. This clone showed up just a few times. Material: peripheral blood, obtained from a patient treated with radiotherapy plus ipilimumab. The gene calls are TRBV6-5 and TRBJ2-7, with TRBD2 as a possible D gene (6 bases). This sequence originates from a human donor with non-small cell lung cancer who had a partial response to radiotherapy plus ipilimumab. Some clones in this sample may be carry-over from other donors' samples. CDR3 in DNA: TGTGCCAGCATAAATGGTTGGGGGGACGAGCAGTACTTC. Translation gives CASINGWGDEQYF.